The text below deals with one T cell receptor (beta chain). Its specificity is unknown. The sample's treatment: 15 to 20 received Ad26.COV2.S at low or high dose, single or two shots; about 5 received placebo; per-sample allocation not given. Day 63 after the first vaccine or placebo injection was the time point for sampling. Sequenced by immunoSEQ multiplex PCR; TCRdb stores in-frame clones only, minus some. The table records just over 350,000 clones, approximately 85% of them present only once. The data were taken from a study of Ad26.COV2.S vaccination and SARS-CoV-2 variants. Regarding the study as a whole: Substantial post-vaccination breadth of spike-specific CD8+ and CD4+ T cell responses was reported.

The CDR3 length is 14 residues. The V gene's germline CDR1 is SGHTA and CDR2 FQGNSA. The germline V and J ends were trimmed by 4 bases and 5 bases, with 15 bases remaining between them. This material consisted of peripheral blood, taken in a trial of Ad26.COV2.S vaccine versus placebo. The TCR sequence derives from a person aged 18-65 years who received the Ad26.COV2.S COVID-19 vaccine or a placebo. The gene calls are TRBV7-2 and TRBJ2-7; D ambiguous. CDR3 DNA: TGTGCCAGCAGCTCCCCCAATTTAATCAACGAGCAGTACTTC. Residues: CASSSPNLINEQYF.